This note documents a single T cell receptor beta chain sequence. The data are from a study of blood T cell repertoires in COVID-19. Study-wide context: There were acute and convalescent COVID-19 samples, and they came from the United States, Italy and Spain. T cells, B-cell-depleted T cells, or PBMCs supplied cDNA or gDNA.

Trimming took 0 bases from V and 7 from J; bases not matched to a gene: 5. The CDR3 loop spans 16 amino acids. Germline V gives CDR1 SGHRS, CDR2 YFSETQ. Authors' analysis steps: Reference gene primer amplification gave nucleated cell count estimates. Assay used: immunoSEQ multiplex PCR; TCRdb lists only in-frame clones, some missing. V, J and clone size were drawn from that table, and D and trimming were deduced from the DNA. The profile covers 150,000 to 160,000 clones, with about four fifths appearing a single time and approximately 30% taken by the ten largest. This receptor was identified in a woman aged 55-75 years with acute or convalescent COVID-19. Material for sequencing was peripheral blood. The gene calls are TRBV5-1 and TRBJ1-6; 9 bases are shared with TRBD1. The CDR3 DNA follows: TGCGCCAGCAGCTTGGCCCGGGACAGGGACAATTCACCCCTCCACTTT. Translating it yields CASSLARDRDNSPLHF. Based on the CDR3 plus reference TRBV5-1 and TRBJ1-6, the full variable domain is KAGVTQTPRYLIKTRGQQVTLSCSPISGHRSVSWYQQTPGQGLQFLFEYFSETQRNKGNFPGRFSGRQFSNSRSEMNVSTLELGDSALYLCASSLARDRDNSPLHFGNGTRLTVT.